This T cell receptor beta chain was captured by sequencing in a study of beta chain features in type 1 diabetes. General study points: Lower insertion and higher deletion counts appeared at VDJ junctions in type 1 diabetes patients.

A word on this clone: Antigen: not known.

The sequenced template was cDNA made from the entire isolated RNA. Profiled with immunoSEQ multiplex PCR; TCRdb holds only in-frame clones, not every one. The sample holds some 220,000 clones, roughly 10% seen once. Researchers reported sorting CD4+ naive, central memory, regulatory and stem cell-like memory cells via CD45RO/CCR7/CD25/CD127/CD95/CD27. Each sorted population was over 95% pure. The CDR3 is 15 amino acids. The V end was cut by 7 bases, the J end by 0 bases, with 10 bases between. The receptor comes from a man younger than 30 in good health. The rearrangement joins TRBV23-1 to TRBJ2-6; possible D gene TRBD2, 6 bases. TRBV23-1 is an open reading frame, and its role is uncertain. Material for sequencing was central memory CD4+ T cells from blood. CDR3 protein: CASTLGGSGANVLTF. CDR3 DNA sequence: TGCGCCAGCACGCTCGGGGGCTCTGGGGCCAACGTCCTGACTTTC.